What follows are 6 T cell receptor beta chains derived from one specimen sequenced in a study of CD8 T cells in Susac syndrome. RNA amounts of 0.5 to 1 ug underwent reverse transcription with random hexamers. TCRdb re-called the immunoSEQ multiplex PCR reads with MiXCR, one entry per CDR3 protein. Of about 120,000 distinct CDR3 sequences listed, about 93% are singletons. The specimen was CD8+ T cells from PBMCs. The source of these receptors is a human donor with Susac syndrome.

The chain uses TRBV5-4 and TRBJ1-1; TRBD1 might be the D (5 bases). The CDR3 totals 14 residues. Germline V gene data show CDR1 as SGHNT and CDR2 as YYREEE (reference sequence). Trimming stripped 4 bases from V and 0 bases from J, with 10 bases between. CDR3 in DNA: TGTGCCAGCAGCCTCAGGGCTTTGAACACTGAAGCTTTCTTT. Protein: CASSLRALNTEAFF. Drawing the rest from reference TRBV5-4 and TRBJ1-1, the complete variable domain is ETGVTQSPTHLIKTRGQQVTLRCSSQSGHNTVSWYQQALGQGPQFIFQYYREEENGRGNFPPRFSGLQFPNYSSELNVNALELDDSALYLCASSLRALNTEAFFGQGTRLTVV.

The chain uses TRBV4-1 and TRBJ2-7; possible D gene TRBD1, 6 bases. Between the trimmed V and J ends, which lost 1 base and 7 bases, there was a span of 17 bases. The CDR3 has 15 amino acids. Germline lookup yields CDR1 MGHRA and CDR2 YSYEKL. DNA of the CDR3: TGCGCCAGCAGCCAAGCGGGTAGGACTCAGGGGGAGCAGTACTTC. This gives the protein CASSQAGRTQGEQYF.

The chain employs TRBV20-1 and TRBJ1-6; weak D call: TRBD1 (6 bases). V lost 0 bases, J lost 10 bases, and 13 bases lay in between. This CDR3 region has 14 residues. Germline CDR1 DFQATT, CDR2 SNEGSKA (reference sequence). The CDR3 DNA reads as TGCAGTGCTAGAGATGCAGGGGAACCCTCACCCCTCCACTTT. It codes for CSARDAGEPSPLHF.

This sequence joins TRBV11-2 and TRBJ2-7, with 8 nucleotides matching TRBD2. The CDR3 has 14 residues. Germline lookup yields CDR1 SGHAT and CDR2 FQNNGV. Germline trimming cut 4 bases from V and 3 bases from J; bases unmatched to any gene: 5. DNA of the CDR3: TGTGCCAGCAGCTCCCCGGCGGGGGGCTACGAGCAGTACTTC. This translates into CASSSPAGGYEQYF.

This sequence joins TRBV7-8 and TRBJ1-6, with no clear D. The CDR3 is 17 amino acids. CDR1 and CDR2 (germline): SGHVS, FQNEAQ. Trimming cost V 1 base and J 0 bases, with 10 bases left between them. The CDR3, as DNA: TGTGCCAGCAGCTTAGAAGACGTGAGCTCCTATAATTCACCCCTCCACTTT. It encodes CASSLEDVSSYNSPLHF.

This clonotype was seen only once. The chain is built from TRBV27 and TRBJ1-2, with D maybe TRBD1 (5 bases). The length of the CDR3 is 15 residues. The germline V gene encodes CDR1 MNHEY and CDR2 SMNVEV (reference sequence). Trimming took off 2 bases at V and 8 bases at J, with 18 bases between the two ends. In DNA, the CDR3 is TGTGCCAGCAGTTTAAGCCCAGGGCTCCCTGTAGGCTACACCTTC. Its translation: CASSLSPGLPVGYTF.